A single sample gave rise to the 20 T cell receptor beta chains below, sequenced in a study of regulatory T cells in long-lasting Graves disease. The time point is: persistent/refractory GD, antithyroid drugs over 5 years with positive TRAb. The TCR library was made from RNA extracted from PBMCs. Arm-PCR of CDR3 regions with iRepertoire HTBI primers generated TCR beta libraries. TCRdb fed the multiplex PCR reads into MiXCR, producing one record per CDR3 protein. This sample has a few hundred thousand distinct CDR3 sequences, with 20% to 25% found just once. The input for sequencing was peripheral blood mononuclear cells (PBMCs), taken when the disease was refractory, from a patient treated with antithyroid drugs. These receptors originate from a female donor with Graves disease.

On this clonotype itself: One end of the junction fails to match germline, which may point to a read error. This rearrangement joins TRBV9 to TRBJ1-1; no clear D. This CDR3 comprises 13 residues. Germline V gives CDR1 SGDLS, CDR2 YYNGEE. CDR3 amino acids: CASSVSVNTEALF. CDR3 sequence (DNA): TGTGCCAGCAGCGTATCCGTGAACACTGAAGCTCTCTTT.

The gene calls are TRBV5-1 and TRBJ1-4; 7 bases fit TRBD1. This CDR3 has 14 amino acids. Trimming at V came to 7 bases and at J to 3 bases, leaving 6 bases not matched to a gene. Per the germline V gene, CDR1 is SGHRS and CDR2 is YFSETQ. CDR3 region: CASGTGTANEKLFF. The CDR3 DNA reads TGCGCCAGCGGGACCGGGACAGCTAATGAAAAACTGTTTTTT.

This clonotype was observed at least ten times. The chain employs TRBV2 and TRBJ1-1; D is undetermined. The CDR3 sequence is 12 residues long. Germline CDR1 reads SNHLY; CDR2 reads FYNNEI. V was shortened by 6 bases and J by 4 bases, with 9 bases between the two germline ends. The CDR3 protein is CASSVLFTEAFF. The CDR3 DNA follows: TGTGCCAGCAGCGTCCTATTCACTGAAGCTTTCTTT.

As DNA, the CDR3 is TGTGCCAGCCCCCGGGGCCGCGGGAGCCCCCAGCATTTT. Translation: CASPRGRGSPQHF. The J gene is TRBJ1-5, the V gene TRBV3-1; a weak D match, TRBD1 (5 bases). V was cut by 8 bases and J by 10 bases, with 18 bases left in between. This CDR3 comprises 13 residues. Germline CDR1 is LGHDT and CDR2 is YNNKEL (reference sequence).

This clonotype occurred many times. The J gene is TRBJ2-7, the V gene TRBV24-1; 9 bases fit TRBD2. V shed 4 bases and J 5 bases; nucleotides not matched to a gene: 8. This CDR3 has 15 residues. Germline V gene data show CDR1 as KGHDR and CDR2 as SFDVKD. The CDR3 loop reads CATSDPAGGLDEQYF. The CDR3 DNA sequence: TGTGCCACCAGTGACCCAGCGGGAGGACTAGACGAGCAGTACTTC.

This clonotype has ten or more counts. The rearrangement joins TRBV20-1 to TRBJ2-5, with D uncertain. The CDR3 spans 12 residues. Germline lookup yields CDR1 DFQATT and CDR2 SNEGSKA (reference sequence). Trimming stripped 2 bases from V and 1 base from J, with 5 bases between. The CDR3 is CSARTSQETQYF. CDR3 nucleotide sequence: TGCAGTGCTAGAACATCCCAAGAGACCCAGTACTTC.

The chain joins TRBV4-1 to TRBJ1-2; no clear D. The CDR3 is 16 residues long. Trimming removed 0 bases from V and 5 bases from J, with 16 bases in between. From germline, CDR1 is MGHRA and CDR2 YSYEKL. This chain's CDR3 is CASSQELRGREYGYTF. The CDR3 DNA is TGCGCCAGCAGCCAAGAATTGCGGGGTAGAGAGTATGGCTACACCTTC.

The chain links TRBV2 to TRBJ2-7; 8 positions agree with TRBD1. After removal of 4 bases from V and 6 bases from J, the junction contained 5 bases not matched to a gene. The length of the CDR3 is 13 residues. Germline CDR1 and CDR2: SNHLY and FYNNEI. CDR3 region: CASSGTGIGEQYF. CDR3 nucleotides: TGTGCCAGCAGTGGGACAGGGATCGGCGAGCAGTACTTC.

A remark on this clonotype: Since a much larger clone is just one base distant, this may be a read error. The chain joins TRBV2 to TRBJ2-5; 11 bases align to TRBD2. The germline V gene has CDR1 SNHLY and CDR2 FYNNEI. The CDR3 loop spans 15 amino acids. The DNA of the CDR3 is TGTGCCAGCAGTAAACAGACTAGCGGGAAAGAGACCAAGTACTTC. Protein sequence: CASSKQTSGKETKYF. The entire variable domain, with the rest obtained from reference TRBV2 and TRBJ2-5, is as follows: EPEVTQTPSHQVTQMGQEVILRCVPISNHLYFYWYRQILGQKVEFLVSFYNNEISEKSEIFDDQFSVERPDGSNFTLKIRSTKLEDSAMYFCASSKQTSGKETKYFGPGTRLLVL.

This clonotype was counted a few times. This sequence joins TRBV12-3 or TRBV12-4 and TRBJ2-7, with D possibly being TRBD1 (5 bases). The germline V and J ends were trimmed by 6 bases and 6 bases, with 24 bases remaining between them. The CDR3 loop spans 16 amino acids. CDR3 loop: CASSFKHTGRIAEQYF. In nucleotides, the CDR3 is TGTGCCAGCAGCTTCAAACATACAGGAAGAATAGCCGAGCAGTACTTC.

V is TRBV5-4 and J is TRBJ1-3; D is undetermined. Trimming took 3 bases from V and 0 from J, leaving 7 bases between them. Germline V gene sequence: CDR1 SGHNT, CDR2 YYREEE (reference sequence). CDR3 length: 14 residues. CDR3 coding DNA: TGTGCCAGCAGCTCGGCTTCCTCTGGAAACACCATATATTTT. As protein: CASSSASSGNTIYF.

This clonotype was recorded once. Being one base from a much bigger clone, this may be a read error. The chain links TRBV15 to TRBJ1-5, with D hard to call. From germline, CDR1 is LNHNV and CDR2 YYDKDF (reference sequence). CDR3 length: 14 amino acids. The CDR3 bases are TGTGCCACCAGCCCGGGCTCTATCAATCAGCCCCAGCGTTTT. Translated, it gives CATSPGSINQPQRF.

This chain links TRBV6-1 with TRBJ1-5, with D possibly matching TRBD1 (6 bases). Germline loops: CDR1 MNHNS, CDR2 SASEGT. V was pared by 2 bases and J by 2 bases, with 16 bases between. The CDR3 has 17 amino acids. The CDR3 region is CASSEWSGQPRNQPQHF. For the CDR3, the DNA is TGTGCCAGCAGTGAATGGTCTGGACAGCCGCGCAATCAGCCCCAGCATTTT.

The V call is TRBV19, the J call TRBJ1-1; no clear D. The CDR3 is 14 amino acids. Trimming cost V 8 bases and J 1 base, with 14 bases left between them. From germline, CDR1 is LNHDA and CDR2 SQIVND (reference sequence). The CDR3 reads CASGRRTGNTEAFF. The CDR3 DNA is TGTGCCAGTGGACGTCGGACGGGGAACACTGAAGCTTTCTTT.

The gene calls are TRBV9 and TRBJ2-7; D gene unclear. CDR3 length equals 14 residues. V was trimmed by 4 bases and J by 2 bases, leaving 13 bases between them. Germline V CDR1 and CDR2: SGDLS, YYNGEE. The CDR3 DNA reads TGTGCCAGCAGCCCCCCTGGACGCACCTACGAGCAGTACTTC. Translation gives CASSPPGRTYEQYF.

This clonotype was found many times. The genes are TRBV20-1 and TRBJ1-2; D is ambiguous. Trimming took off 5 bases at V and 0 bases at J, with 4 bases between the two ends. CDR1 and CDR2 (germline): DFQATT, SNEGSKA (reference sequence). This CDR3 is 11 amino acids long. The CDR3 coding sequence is TGCAGTGCTGGTACTAACTATGGCTACACCTTC. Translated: CSAGTNYGYTF.

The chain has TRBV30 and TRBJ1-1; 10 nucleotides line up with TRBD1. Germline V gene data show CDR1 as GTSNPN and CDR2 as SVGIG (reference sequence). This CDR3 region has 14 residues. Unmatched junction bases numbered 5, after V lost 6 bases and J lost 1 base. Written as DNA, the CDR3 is TGTGCCTGCCCTTGGACAGGGGGGAACACTGAAGCTTTCTTT. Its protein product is CACPWTGGNTEAFF.

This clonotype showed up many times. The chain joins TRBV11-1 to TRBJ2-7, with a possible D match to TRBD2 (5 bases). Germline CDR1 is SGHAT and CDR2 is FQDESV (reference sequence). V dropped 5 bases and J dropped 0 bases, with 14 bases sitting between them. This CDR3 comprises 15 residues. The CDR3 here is CASSQGGASSYEQYF. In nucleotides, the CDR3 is TGTGCCAGCAGCCAAGGAGGCGCCAGCTCCTACGAGCAGTACTTC.

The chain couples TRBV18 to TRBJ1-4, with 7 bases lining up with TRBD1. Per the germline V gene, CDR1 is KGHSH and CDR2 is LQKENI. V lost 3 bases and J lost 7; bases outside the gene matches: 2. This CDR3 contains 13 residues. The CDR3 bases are TGTGCCAGCTCACCCCGGACAGGTGAAAAACTGTTTTTT. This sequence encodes CASSPRTGEKLFF. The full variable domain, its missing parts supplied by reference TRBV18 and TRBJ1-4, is NAGVMQNPRHLVRRRGQEARLRCSPMKGHSHVYWYRQLPEEGLKFMVYLQKENIIDESGMPKERFSAEFPKEGPSILRIQQVVRGDSAAYFCASSPRTGEKLFFGSGTQLSVL.

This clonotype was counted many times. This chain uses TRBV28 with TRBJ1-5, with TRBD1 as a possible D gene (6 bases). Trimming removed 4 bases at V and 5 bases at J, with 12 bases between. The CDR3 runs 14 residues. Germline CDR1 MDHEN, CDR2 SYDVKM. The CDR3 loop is CASSSQGSYQPQHF. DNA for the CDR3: TGTGCCAGCAGTTCCCAGGGGTCCTATCAGCCCCAGCATTTT.